This TCR beta chain was documented in a study of cytomegalovirus exposure and HLA in healthy donors. Study information: Early released data had about 80 million unique TCRs, all coming from HLA-typed donors.

Overall study findings and caveats: Among TCR beta chains of equal frequency, HLA-associated ones were more clonally expanded in a later analysis.

The sample holds one count of this clone. Its specificity is unknown. The PCR ran on 60 Vbeta and 13 Jbeta primers. Generated by immunoSEQ multiplex PCR, the TCRdb table keeps only in-frame clones and is missing some. The sample consists of about 160,000 clones, around 84% of them appearing once. Germline lookup yields CDR1 MNHEY and CDR2 SVGAGI. This CDR3 comprises 16 residues. V trimming: 2 bases; J trimming: 6 bases; junction bases outside the gene matches: 9. This TCR was recovered from a man younger than 30 in good health and CMV-seronegative. Sequenced material: PBMCs. This chain connects TRBV6-5 to TRBJ2-2; 7 bases are a match to TRBD1. This CDR3 is CASSYATGSLAGELFF. The CDR3 region has the DNA TGTGCCAGCAGTTACGCGACAGGGAGTCTCGCCGGGGAGCTGTTTTTT.